Sequencing of this T cell receptor beta chain was carried out in a study of Ad26.COV2.S vaccination and SARS-CoV-2 variants. Study at large: Doses of Ad26.COV2.S were injected into muscle once or twice, 56 days apart.

The treatment: roughly 19 received Ad26.COV2.S at low or high dose, single or two shots; about 5 received placebo; per-sample allocation not given. Sampling was performed 63 days after the first vaccine or placebo injection. This adult donor, from Boston, was 18-55 years old. Libraries were prepared by immunoSEQ multiplex PCR; TCRdb keeps only in-frame clonotypes and omits some of them. This sample has over 400,000 clones, with about 90% found just once. The CDR3 has 13 amino acids. V lost 3 bases and J lost 5, with 7 bases in between. This clone appeared a single time. The V and J genes are TRBV12-3 or TRBV12-4 and TRBJ2-2, with unresolved D. This specimen consisted of peripheral blood, obtained in a trial of Ad26.COV2.S vaccine versus placebo. This clonotype was obtained from a person aged 18-65 years who received the Ad26.COV2.S COVID-19 vaccine or a placebo. CDR3 residues: CASSFLATGELFF. CDR3 DNA: TGTGCCAGCAGTTTCCTCGCAACCGGGGAGCTGTTTTTT.